These T cell receptor beta chains were read from a single sample in a study of shared clonotypes between healthy human individuals. TCRdb's copy holds only in-frame clones and misses some; the assay was immunoSEQ multiplex PCR. This sample has about 2.4 million clones, with around 90% found just once. Material for sequencing was naive CD4+ T cells sorted from blood. Source of these receptors: a man aged 18 to 35 in good health. Each CDR3 is given with its conserved first and last residue. D genes are given only for firm matches. The size field is filled for only some rows; it gives once, few, many or a size class.

CDR3 length,D gene,clone size,V gene,J gene,CDR3 DNA,CDR3 protein
14,TRBD2,.,TRBV6-6,TRBJ2-3,TGTGCCAGCAGAAGCGGGGGGGCGGTAGATACGCAGTATTTT,CASRSGGAVDTQYF
15,.,.,TRBV6-5,TRBJ1-5,TGTGCCAGCAGCCCGCTAGGGGTCGAACGCCAGCCCCAGCATTTT,CASSPLGVERQPQHF
12,.,.,TRBV7-8,TRBJ2-5,TGTGCCAGCAGCTTAGACCCTAAGACCCAGTACTTC,CASSLDPKTQYF
15,TRBD1,.,TRBV28,TRBJ2-2,TGTGCCAGCAGTTGGGACAGGGTGAACACCGGGGAGCTGTTTTTT,CASSWDRVNTGELFF
12,.,.,TRBV28,TRBJ1-2,TGTGCCAGCAGTGCCCCAGGCTTCGGCTACACCTTC,CASSAPGFGYTF
16,.,.,TRBV7-4,TRBJ2-7,TGTGCCAGCAGCTTAGCGCATTCCGGGGGAATCTACGAGCAGTACTTC,CASSLAHSGGIYEQYF
14,TRBD1,.,TRBV19,TRBJ1-2,TGTGCCAGTAACTTTGGACAGGGGACCTATGGCTACACCTTC,CASNFGQGTYGYTF
14,.,.,TRBV4-1,TRBJ2-7,TGCGCCAGCAGCCGGGGCCAACAGGACTACGAGCAGTACTTC,CASSRGQQDYEQYF
15,.,.,TRBV7-3,TRBJ2-1,TGTGCCAGCAGCTTATCCCGGACCAGCAATCATGAGCAGTTCTTC,CASSLSRTSNHEQFF
18,TRBD2,.,TRBV19,TRBJ2-2,TGTGCCAGTAGTATAGGTCTGAGCGGGAGGGCCGGTGGCGGGGAGCTGTTTTTT,CASSIGLSGRAGGGELFF
14,.,few,TRBV30,TRBJ1-1,TGTGCCTGGAGTAGTCTGGGGACCACGTTAAGCGCTTTCTTT,CAWSSLGTTLSAFF
16,TRBD2,.,TRBV2,TRBJ2-3,TGTGCCAGCAGTGAGGGACTAGCGGGAGGTGCGGATACGCAGTATTTT,CASSEGLAGGADTQYF
16,.,.,TRBV5-1,TRBJ2-1,TGCGCCAGCAGCTTGGGGGGCGCAAGCTCCTACAATGAGCAGTTCTTC,CASSLGGASSYNEQFF
18,TRBD1,.,TRBV30,TRBJ1-2,TGTGCCTGGAGTGTACGTCCGGACAGGGAGGTCTGGAGCTATGGCTACACCTTC,CAWSVRPDREVWSYGYTF
14,TRBD1,.,TRBV6-5,TRBJ2-7,TGTGCCAGCAGCCGAGGGACAGGGGGCAACGAGCAGTACTTC,CASSRGTGGNEQYF
14,TRBD1,.,TRBV5-1,TRBJ2-7,TGCGCCAGCAGCCCGGGACAGCAAGCCTACGAGCAGTACTTC,CASSPGQQAYEQYF
15,.,.,TRBV5-5,TRBJ1-1,TGTGCCAGCAGCTTGGCTGTGTCCTTGAACACTGAAGCTTTCTTT,CASSLAVSLNTEAFF
15,TRBD1,.,TRBV2,TRBJ1-5,TGTGCCAGCATCGGACAGGGAACGCGGGATCAGCCCCAGCATTTT,CASIGQGTRDQPQHF
14,.,.,TRBV19,TRBJ2-3,TGTGCCAGTAGTAACGGAGCCGCCACAGATACGCAGTATTTT,CASSNGAATDTQYF
14,.,.,TRBV6-1,TRBJ1-6,TGTGCCAGCAGTGAATTGGCGGTAAGGTCACCCCTCCACTTT,CASSELAVRSPLHF
13,.,.,TRBV2,TRBJ2-4,TGTGCCAGCAGTGAAGCGGGGGTATTCATTCAGTACTTC,CASSEAGVFIQYF
15,.,.,TRBV6-5,TRBJ2-2,TGTGCCAGCAGTTACCTGGGGGAATACACCGGGGAGCTGTTTTTT,CASSYLGEYTGELFF
13,.,.,TRBV7-2,TRBJ2-7,TGTGCCAGCAGCTTAAACCGGGGGAACGAGCAGTACTTC,CASSLNRGNEQYF
15,TRBD1,once,TRBV5-3,TRBJ2-6,TGTGCCTCGGACAGGGTAAGCTCTGGGGCCAACGTCCTGACTTTC,CASDRVSSGANVLTF
17,.,.,TRBV14,TRBJ1-2,TGTGCCAGCAGCGCTCCCGGGACCCGGGAGGTCGGCTATGGCTACACCTTC,CASSAPGTREVGYGYTF
15,TRBD1,.,TRBV6-1,TRBJ2-4,TGTGCCAGCAGAGGGACAGGGGGAAATGAAAACATTCAGTACTTC,CASRGTGGNENIQYF
16,.,.,TRBV4-1,TRBJ2-5,TGCGCCAGCAGCCAAGACCTAGGAGGGGGGGGAGAGACCCAGTACTTC,CASSQDLGGGGETQYF
15,.,.,TRBV7-9,TRBJ2-5,TGTGCCAGCAGCTTAGGCGGGGACCTACAAGAGACCCAGTACTTC,CASSLGGDLQETQYF
17,TRBD1,.,TRBV19,TRBJ1-1,TGTGCCAGTAAGCCAAGGACAGGGGGCACGGGTGGCGCTGAAGCTTTCTTT,CASKPRTGGTGGAEAFF
15,TRBD1,once,TRBV10-3,TRBJ2-5,TGTGCCATCAGTGAAGGGGGCGGCCTCGGAGAGACCCAGTACTTC,CAISEGGGLGETQYF
12,.,.,TRBV5-6,TRBJ2-5,TGTGCCAGCAGACTGAGGTTCGAGACCCAGTACTTC,CASRLRFETQYF